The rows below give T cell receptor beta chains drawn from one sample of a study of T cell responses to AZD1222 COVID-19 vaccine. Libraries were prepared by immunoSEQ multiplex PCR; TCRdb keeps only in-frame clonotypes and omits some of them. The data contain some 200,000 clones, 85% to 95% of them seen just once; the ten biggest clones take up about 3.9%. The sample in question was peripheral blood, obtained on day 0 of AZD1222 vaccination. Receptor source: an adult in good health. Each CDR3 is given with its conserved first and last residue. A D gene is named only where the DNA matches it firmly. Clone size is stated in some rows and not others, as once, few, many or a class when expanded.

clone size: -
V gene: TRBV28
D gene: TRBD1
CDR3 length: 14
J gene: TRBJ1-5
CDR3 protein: CASSPGQGDQPQHF
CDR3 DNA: TGTGCCAGCAGCCCGGGACAGGGGGATCAGCCCCAGCATTTT

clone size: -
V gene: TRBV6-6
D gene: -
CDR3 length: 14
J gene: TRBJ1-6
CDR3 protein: CASSLTGENSPLHF
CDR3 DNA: TGTGCCAGCAGCTTGACAGGAGAAAATTCACCCCTCCACTTT

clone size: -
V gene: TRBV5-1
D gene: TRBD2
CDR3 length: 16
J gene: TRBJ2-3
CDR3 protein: CASSFLLAGYTDTQYF
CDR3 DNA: TGCGCCAGCAGCTTCCTTCTAGCGGGGTACACAGATACGCAGTATTTT

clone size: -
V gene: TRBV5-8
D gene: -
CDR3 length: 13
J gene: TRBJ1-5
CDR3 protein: CASSFGEYQPQHF
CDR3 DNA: TGTGCCAGCAGCTTTGGAGAATATCAGCCCCAGCATTTT

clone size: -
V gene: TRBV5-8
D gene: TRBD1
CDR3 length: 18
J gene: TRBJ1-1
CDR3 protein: CASSLAVKWTGTNTEAFF
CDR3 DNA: TGTGCCAGCAGCTTGGCGGTGAAGTGGACAGGGACTAACACTGAAGCTTTCTTT

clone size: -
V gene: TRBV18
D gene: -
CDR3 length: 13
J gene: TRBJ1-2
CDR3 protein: CASSPQGLYGYTF
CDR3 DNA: TGTGCCAGCTCACCACAGGGGCTCTATGGCTACACCTTC

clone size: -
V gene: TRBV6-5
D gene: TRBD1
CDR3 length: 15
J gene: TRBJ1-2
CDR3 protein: CASSYTGTGDDGYTF
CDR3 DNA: TGTGCCAGCAGTTATACCGGGACAGGGGACGATGGCTACACCTTC

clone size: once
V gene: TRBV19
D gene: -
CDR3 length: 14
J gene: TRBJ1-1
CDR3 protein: CASSIGGGVAEAFF
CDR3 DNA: TGTGCCAGTAGTATAGGAGGGGGGGTCGCTGAAGCTTTCTTT

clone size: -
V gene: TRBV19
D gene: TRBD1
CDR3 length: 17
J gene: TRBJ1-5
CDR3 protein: CASSFRDRGDSNQPQHF
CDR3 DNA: TGTGCCAGTAGTTTCCGGGACAGGGGGGATAGCAATCAGCCCCAGCATTTT

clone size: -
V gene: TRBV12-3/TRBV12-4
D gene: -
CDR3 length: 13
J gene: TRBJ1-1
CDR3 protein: CASSLEWFTEAFF
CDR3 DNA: TGTGCCAGCAGTTTAGAGTGGTTTACTGAAGCTTTCTTT

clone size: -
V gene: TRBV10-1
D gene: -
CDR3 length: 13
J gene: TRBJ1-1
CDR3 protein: CASRRGTGGEAFF
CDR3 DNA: TGCGCCAGCAGGAGGGGAACAGGTGGTGAAGCTTTCTTT

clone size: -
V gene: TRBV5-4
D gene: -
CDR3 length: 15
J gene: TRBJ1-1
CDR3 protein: CASSLEAVLDTEAFF
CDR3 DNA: TGTGCCAGCAGCTTGGAGGCGGTTTTGGACACTGAAGCTTTCTTT

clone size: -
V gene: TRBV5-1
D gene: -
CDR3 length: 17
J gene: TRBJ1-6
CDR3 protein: CASSLVLGGGNNSPLHF
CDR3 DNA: TGCGCCAGCAGCTTGGTCTTGGGGGGTGGAAACAATTCACCCCTCCACTTT

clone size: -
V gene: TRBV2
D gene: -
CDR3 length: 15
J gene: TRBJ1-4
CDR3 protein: CASSLRPIWREKLFF
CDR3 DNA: TGTGCCAGCAGTCTGCGGCCTATCTGGCGCGAAAAACTGTTTTTT

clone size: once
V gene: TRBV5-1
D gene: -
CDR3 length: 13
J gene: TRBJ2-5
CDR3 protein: CASSSGPQETQYF
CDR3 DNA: TGCGCCAGCAGCTCGGGTCCACAAGAGACCCAGTACTTC

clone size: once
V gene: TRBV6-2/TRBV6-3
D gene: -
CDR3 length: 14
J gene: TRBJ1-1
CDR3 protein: CASSYYGGNTEAFF
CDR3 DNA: TGTGCCAGCAGTTACTATGGGGGGAACACTGAAGCTTTCTTT

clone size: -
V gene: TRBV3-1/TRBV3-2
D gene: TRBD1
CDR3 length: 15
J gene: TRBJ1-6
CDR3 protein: CASSRRDRRNSPLHF
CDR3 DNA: TGTGCCAGCAGCCGCCGGGACAGGAGAAATTCACCCCTCCACTTT